The clone carrying this TCR beta chain was counted a few times. Antigen: not known. Amplification of ligated cDNA took four PCR rounds with SP2 and nested alpha and beta constant primers. TCRdb independently ran MiXCR on the 5' RACE reads; one entry per CDR3 protein. Of 45,000 to 55,000 distinct CDR3 sequences in the sample, approximately 4.5% were seen once. The germline CDR1 and CDR2 sequences are SGHTA and FQGNSA. The ends were cut back, 2 bases at V and 6 bases at J, with 7 bases in the middle. This CDR3 region has 12 residues. An oligonucleotide containing a UMI was ligated to the 3' end of TCR cDNA. Whole-blood samples were 2.5 to 3 ml of peripheral blood from healthy adult volunteers. Reverse transcription used DNase-treated unsorted total RNA, aiming for roughly 1 to 1000 ng. This specimen belongs to a study of naive and memory T cell subsets. Whole-study findings and limits: TCR transcript changes with activation or differentiation may affect this RNA method.

This chain uses TRBV7-2 with TRBJ1-1; no clear D. This clonotype originated in a female donor in good health. CDR3 sequence: CASSLSSPEAFF. The CDR3 DNA reads TGTGCCAGCAGCTTAAGTTCCCCTGAAGCTTTCTTT.